The rows below give T cell receptor beta chains drawn from one sample of a study of post-analysis software for immune sequencing data. TCRdb re-called the PCR reads with MiXCR, one entry per CDR3 protein. This repertoire shows around 710,000 distinct CDR3 sequences, roughly 50% found once; its top ten account for roughly 4.5%. What was sequenced was blood. The receptors shown here come from a girl between 5 and 17 years old with multiple sclerosis. Both conserved end residues are part of each CDR3. The D gene is left open where the match is weak. Size values are once, few and many counts, or a class for expanded clones, and some rows have none.

len: 13
v_gene: TRBV6-2/TRBV6-3
d_gene: .
j_gene: TRBJ2-7
abundance: .
CDR3aa: CASSYRHTYEQYF
CDR3nt: TGTGCCAGCAGTTACCGACACACGTACGAGCAGTACTTC

len: 15
v_gene: TRBV12-5
d_gene: TRBD1
j_gene: TRBJ1-5
abundance: .
CDR3aa: CASGLGQGDYQPQHF
CDR3nt: TGTGCTAGTGGTTTGGGACAGGGCGACTATCAGCCCCAGCATTTT

len: 13
v_gene: TRBV12-3/TRBV12-4
d_gene: .
j_gene: TRBJ1-1
abundance: many
CDR3aa: CASSSTGGTEAFF
CDR3nt: TGTGCCAGCAGTTCGACGGGCGGCACTGAAGCTTTCTTT

len: 13
v_gene: TRBV10-3
d_gene: .
j_gene: TRBJ1-2
abundance: .
CDR3aa: CAISESHTHGYTF
CDR3nt: TGTGCCATCAGTGAGTCTCATACACATGGCTACACCTTC

len: 16
v_gene: TRBV4-2
d_gene: TRBD2
j_gene: TRBJ2-1
abundance: few
CDR3aa: CASTQGRTSGINEQFF
CDR3nt: TGTGCCAGCACCCAAGGCAGGACTAGCGGGATCAATGAGCAGTTCTTC

len: 11
v_gene: TRBV29-1
d_gene: .
j_gene: TRBJ2-7
abundance: .
CDR3aa: CSVAGNGEQYF
CDR3nt: TGCAGCGTTGCCGGGAATGGCGAGCAGTACTTC

len: 16
v_gene: TRBV27
d_gene: TRBD2
j_gene: TRBJ2-1
abundance: .
CDR3aa: CASSSRTSGTYNEQFF
CDR3nt: TGTGCCAGCAGTTCTCGGACTAGCGGCACCTACAATGAGCAGTTCTTC

len: 15
v_gene: TRBV7-2
d_gene: TRBD2
j_gene: TRBJ2-1
abundance: few
CDR3aa: CASSLTSGRRDEQFF
CDR3nt: TGTGCCAGCAGCTTAACTAGCGGGAGGAGGGATGAGCAGTTCTTC

len: 13
v_gene: TRBV10-3
d_gene: .
j_gene: TRBJ2-3
abundance: .
CDR3aa: CAISESSRDTQYF
CDR3nt: TGTGCCATCAGTGAGTCGAGTCGAGATACGCAGTATTTT

len: 13
v_gene: TRBV20-1
d_gene: TRBD1
j_gene: TRBJ2-5
abundance: .
CDR3aa: CSATLGGGETQYF
CDR3nt: TGCAGTGCTACCTTAGGGGGCGGGGAGACCCAGTACTTC

len: 15
v_gene: TRBV6-2/TRBV6-3
d_gene: TRBD1
j_gene: TRBJ2-5
abundance: .
CDR3aa: CASSYNRGSGETQYF
CDR3nt: TGTGCCAGCAGTTACAACAGGGGTTCCGGAGAGACCCAGTACTTC

len: 13
v_gene: TRBV27
d_gene: .
j_gene: TRBJ2-7
abundance: .
CDR3aa: CASSSPVTYEQYF
CDR3nt: TGTGCCAGCAGTTCCCCGGTGACCTACGAGCAGTACTTC

len: 17
v_gene: TRBV7-2
d_gene: .
j_gene: TRBJ1-6
abundance: .
CDR3aa: CASSLYGGAGVNSPLHF
CDR3nt: TGTGCCAGCAGCTTATACGGTGGGGCAGGGGTGAATTCACCCCTCCACTTT

len: 16
v_gene: TRBV10-3
d_gene: TRBD1
j_gene: TRBJ2-5
abundance: .
CDR3aa: CAISKEGQGPGETQYF
CDR3nt: TGTGCCATCAGTAAAGAGGGACAGGGGCCGGGAGAGACCCAGTACTTC

len: 16
v_gene: TRBV27
d_gene: TRBD1
j_gene: TRBJ1-2
abundance: .
CDR3aa: CASSIGTGAALGGYTF
CDR3nt: TGTGCCAGCAGTATCGGGACAGGGGCCGCGCTGGGAGGCTACACCTTC

len: 15
v_gene: TRBV5-1
d_gene: .
j_gene: TRBJ1-2
abundance: few
CDR3aa: CASSGPDPWGYGYTF
CDR3nt: TGCGCCAGCAGCGGGCCGGATCCATGGGGCTATGGCTACACCTTC

len: 11
v_gene: TRBV7-9
d_gene: .
j_gene: TRBJ1-1
abundance: .
CDR3aa: CASALTEAAFF
CDR3nt: TGTGCCAGCGCACTCACAGAAGCAGCTTTCTTT

len: 15
v_gene: TRBV6-1
d_gene: TRBD2
j_gene: TRBJ2-1
abundance: few
CDR3aa: CASSELAGGPNEQFF
CDR3nt: TGTGCCAGCAGTGAATTAGCGGGAGGGCCTAATGAGCAGTTCTTC

len: 16
v_gene: TRBV6-1
d_gene: .
j_gene: TRBJ2-6
abundance: .
CDR3aa: CASTKVRPSGANVLTF
CDR3nt: TGTGCCAGCACCAAGGTGCGACCCTCTGGGGCCAACGTCCTGACTTTC

len: 12
v_gene: TRBV15
d_gene: TRBD2
j_gene: TRBJ2-1
abundance: .
CDR3aa: CATSRTSDEQFF
CDR3nt: TGTGCCACCAGCAGGACTAGCGATGAGCAGTTCTTC

len: 18
v_gene: TRBV6-2/TRBV6-3
d_gene: TRBD1
j_gene: TRBJ2-1
abundance: few
CDR3aa: CASSYTLPGTGRSLEQFF
CDR3nt: TGTGCCAGCAGTTACACCCTACCCGGGACAGGGAGATCCCTTGAGCAGTTCTTC

len: 17
v_gene: TRBV24-1
d_gene: TRBD2
j_gene: TRBJ2-4
abundance: .
CDR3aa: CATSDSRAGMAKNIQYF
CDR3nt: TGTGCCACCAGTGATTCGCGAGCGGGAATGGCCAAAAACATTCAGTACTTC

len: 12
v_gene: TRBV29-1
d_gene: .
j_gene: TRBJ2-7
abundance: few
CDR3aa: CSVDGEAFEQYF
CDR3nt: TGCAGCGTTGATGGGGAGGCGTTCGAGCAGTACTTC

len: 15
v_gene: TRBV6-4
d_gene: TRBD1
j_gene: TRBJ2-1
abundance: many
CDR3aa: CASLFPGQTYNEQFF
CDR3nt: TGTGCCAGTCTTTTTCCGGGACAGACCTACAATGAGCAGTTCTTC

len: 16
v_gene: TRBV20-1
d_gene: .
j_gene: TRBJ2-3
abundance: .
CDR3aa: CRTASDYGSCTDTQYF
CDR3nt: TGCAGGACCGCCTCGGACTATGGGTCTTGCACAGATACGCAGTATTTT

len: 13
v_gene: TRBV12-5
d_gene: .
j_gene: TRBJ2-3
abundance: few
CDR3aa: CASGLVRWDTQYF
CDR3nt: TGTGCTAGTGGTTTGGTGCGGTGGGATACGCAGTATTTT

len: 16
v_gene: TRBV12-3/TRBV12-4
d_gene: TRBD1
j_gene: TRBJ2-5
abundance: .
CDR3aa: CASSNRDRGFKETQYF
CDR3nt: TGCGCCAGCAGTAACCGGGACAGGGGGTTTAAAGAGACCCAGTACTTC

len: 13
v_gene: TRBV29-1
d_gene: .
j_gene: TRBJ1-1
abundance: .
CDR3aa: CSVEGTENTEAFF
CDR3nt: TGCAGCGTTGAGGGGACTGAGAACACTGAAGCTTTCTTT

len: 14
v_gene: TRBV12-3/TRBV12-4
d_gene: TRBD2
j_gene: TRBJ2-5
abundance: once
CDR3aa: CASSFTGGSETQYF
CDR3nt: TGTGCCAGCAGTTTTACGGGAGGGTCAGAGACCCAGTACTTC

len: 15
v_gene: TRBV29-1
d_gene: .
j_gene: TRBJ2-1
abundance: .
CDR3aa: CSVEVLSFSYNEQFF
CDR3nt: TGCAGCGTTGAAGTTCTGAGCTTCTCCTACAATGAGCAGTTCTTC

len: 17
v_gene: TRBV5-1
d_gene: .
j_gene: TRBJ2-7
abundance: .
CDR3aa: CASSSTGADTLSYEQYF
CDR3nt: TGCGCCAGCAGCTCAACCGGGGCGGATACTCTAAGCTACGAGCAGTACTTC

len: 14
v_gene: TRBV6-1
d_gene: .
j_gene: TRBJ1-1
abundance: .
CDR3aa: CASKPGFMYTEAFF
CDR3nt: TGTGCCAGCAAACCGGGGTTTATGTACACTGAAGCTTTCTTT

len: 18
v_gene: TRBV4-1
d_gene: .
j_gene: TRBJ2-7
abundance: .
CDR3aa: CASSQDPPEVSGSYEQDF
CDR3nt: TGCGCCAGCAGCCAAGATCCCCCCGAGGTGAGCGGCTCCTACGAGCAGGACTTC

len: 18
v_gene: TRBV5-1
d_gene: .
j_gene: TRBJ1-1
abundance: .
CDR3aa: CASSPALWTLGMNTEAFF
CDR3nt: TGCGCCAGCAGCCCCGCACTTTGGACCTTAGGTATGAACACTGAGGCTTTCTTT

len: 14
v_gene: TRBV20-1
d_gene: TRBD2
j_gene: TRBJ2-1
abundance: few
CDR3aa: CSGGGSGSYNEQFF
CDR3nt: TGCAGCGGGGGGGGCAGCGGGAGCTACAATGAGCAGTTCTTC

len: 17
v_gene: TRBV4-3
d_gene: TRBD2
j_gene: TRBJ2-1
abundance: few
CDR3aa: CASSQDRGLADYNEQFF
CDR3nt: TGCGCCAGCAGCCAAGATCGGGGACTAGCGGACTACAATGAGCAGTTCTTC